The 24 T cell receptor beta chains in this list originate from one sample, sequenced in a study of T cells in Graves' hyperthyroidism and ophthalmopathy. TCR beta CDR3 regions were amplified from RNA. The TCR CDR3 first-round RT-PCR relied on the HTBI primer set. TCRdb independently ran MiXCR on the multiplex PCR reads; one entry per CDR3 protein. The sample shows about 380,000 distinct CDR3 sequences, approximately 13% of them seen only once. Sequenced: blood. The receptor set was obtained from a woman aged 60-70 years with Graves' hyperthyroidism.

This clonotype came up many times. The rearrangement links TRBV13 to TRBJ2-7; 8 nucleotides line up with TRBD1. The V gene's germline CDR1 is PRHDT and CDR2 FYEKMQ (reference sequence). The CDR3 contains 14 residues. The V segment lost 4 bases and the J segment 2 bases; nucleotides outside the gene matches: 4. The CDR3 region is CASSSVQGAYEQYF. The CDR3 nucleotides are TGTGCCAGCAGCTCGGTACAGGGGGCCTACGAGCAGTACTTC.

This clonotype has ten or more counts. This chain links TRBV12-3 or TRBV12-4 with TRBJ2-7; D unclear. The CDR3 is made up of 14 amino acids. Trimming cost V 3 bases and J 5 bases, with 14 bases left between them. This CDR3 reads CASSLSGIQNEQYF. CDR3 DNA: TGTGCCAGCAGTTTGTCTGGGATCCAGAACGAGCAGTACTTC.

This clonotype was detected only once. One end of the junction does not line up with germline, which may come from a read error. The chain joins TRBV7-6 to TRBJ1-1; D unresolved. The germline V gene has CDR1 SGHVS and CDR2 FNYEAQ. The CDR3 has 13 amino acids. The CDR3 loop reads CACSLEMNTEAFF. CDR3 DNA: TGTGCCTGCAGCTTAGAAATGAACACTGAAGCTTTCTTT.

This clonotype was observed a handful of times. This CDR3 reads CASSYPGAGELFF. CDR3 sequence (DNA): TGTGCCAGCAGTTACCCAGGGGCCGGGGAGCTGTTTTTT. This sequence joins TRBV6-5 and TRBJ2-2; perhaps TRBD1 as D (6 bases). CDR3 length: 13 residues. Germline loops: CDR1 MNHEY, CDR2 SVGAGI. Trimming removed 2 bases from V and 6 bases from J, with 7 bases in between.

This clonotype was picked up many times. The V gene is TRBV7-2, the J gene TRBJ2-2; 12 bases match TRBD2. The J segment lost 6 bases and the V segment lost 1 base, leaving 0 bases of the junction unmatched. The CDR3 covers 15 residues. Per germline, CDR1 SGHTA and CDR2 FQGNSA. Here the CDR3 DNA reads TGTGCCAGCAGCTTAGGACTAGCGGGAGCCGGGGAGCTGTTTTTT. It codes for CASSLGLAGAGELFF.

As regards this clonotype: Being one base from a much bigger clone, this may be a read error. This sequence joins TRBV20-1 and TRBJ1-2; weak D call: TRBD1 (5 bases). V lost 0 bases and J 7 bases, leaving 18 bases between the germline ends. This CDR3 contains 15 residues. Per the germline V gene, CDR1 is DFQATT and CDR2 is SNEGSKA (reference sequence). The CDR3 is CSARDSLGSQGGYTF. Written as DNA, the CDR3 is TGCAGTGCTAGAGACTCCTTGGGGTCCCAGGGTGGCTACACCTTC.

This clonotype was counted between two and nine times. The J gene is TRBJ1-2, the V gene TRBV20-1, with D possibly matching TRBD1 (6 bases). Germline V CDR1 and CDR2: DFQATT, SNEGSKA (reference sequence). This CDR3 is built from 13 residues. Trimming took off 3 bases at V and 5 bases at J, with 13 bases between the two ends. The CDR3 DNA reads as TGCAGTGCTAGTGTAAGGGGGTTTTATGGCTACACCTTC. Protein product: CSASVRGFYGYTF.

This clonotype was seen at least ten times. The rearrangement uses TRBV20-1 and TRBJ2-1; tentatively, D is TRBD2 (6 bases). This CDR3 comprises 17 residues. Trimming took 6 bases from V and 10 from J, leaving 31 bases between them. Germline-derived CDR1 and CDR2 are DFQATT and SNEGSKA (reference sequence). The CDR3 nucleotides read TGCAGTGCCATTCTCCCTTCTCGGCTAGCGCCTCAGGGAGAGCAGTTCTTC. As protein: CSAILPSRLAPQGEQFF.

This clonotype was observed at least ten times. The CDR3 nucleotides are TGCAGTGCTAGAGATGCTAGCAGGGGGGAGACCCAGTACTTC. This encodes CSARDASRGETQYF. The chain carries TRBV20-1 and TRBJ2-5, with 7 bases matching TRBD1. The J segment lost 5 bases and the V segment lost 0 bases, leaving 6 bases of the junction unmatched. This CDR3 has 14 residues. Germline V gene lookup returns CDR1 DFQATT and CDR2 SNEGSKA (reference sequence).

This clonotype was seen ten or more times. The CDR3: CASSPPQRAKQNIQYF. In DNA, the CDR3 is TGTGCCAGCTCACCACCGCAGCGGGCAAAACAAAACATTCAGTACTTC. V and J are TRBV18 and TRBJ2-4; a weak D match, TRBD2 (6 bases). The ends were cut back, 0 bases at V and 5 bases at J, with 14 bases in the middle. Germline V gene sequence: CDR1 KGHSH, CDR2 LQKENI. The CDR3 is made up of 16 amino acids.

This clonotype was detected only a few times. V and J are TRBV6-1 and TRBJ2-7; D is unclear. The germline gives CDR1 MNHNS, CDR2 SASEGT. The CDR3 totals 13 residues. Between the trimmed V and J ends, which lost 1 base and 3 bases, there was a span of 7 bases. The CDR3 nucleotides are TGTGCCAGCAGTGAAGAAAGGGTCTACGAGCAGTACTTC. Encoded protein: CASSEERVYEQYF.

This clonotype was counted only a few times. The chain has TRBV9 and TRBJ2-7; D may correspond to TRBD1 or TRBD2 (5 bases each). CDR1 is SGDLS, CDR2 YYNGEE, per germline. The V gene lost 5 bases and the J gene lost 7 bases, with 22 bases spanning the gap. The CDR3 runs 15 residues. In DNA form, the CDR3 reads TGTGCCAGCAGTCCTCTCGCCGGGACCCCTTGGGAGCAGTACTTC. This gives the protein CASSPLAGTPWEQYF.

This clonotype was seen repeatedly, ten times or more. The chain employs TRBV11-3 and TRBJ2-1; 7 bases are a match to TRBD2. Trimming cost V 2 bases and J 2 bases; bases outside gene matches: 3. Germline CDR1 is SGHNT and CDR2 is YENEEA. CDR3 length: 15 amino acids. The CDR3 protein is CASSLISGAYNEQFF. The CDR3 region has the DNA TGTGCCAGCAGCTTAATCAGCGGGGCCTACAATGAGCAGTTCTTC.

This clonotype was observed many times. The chain recombines TRBV11-3 with TRBJ2-5; D call uncertain. V was pared by 4 bases and J by 0 bases, with 9 bases between. Germline CDR1 SGHNT, CDR2 YENEEA. This CDR3 region has 14 residues. The CDR3 sequence: CASSSLQYQETQYF. The DNA of the CDR3 is TGTGCCAGCAGCTCGTTACAGTACCAAGAGACCCAGTACTTC. Combining the CDR3 with reference TRBV11-3 and TRBJ2-5 gives the whole variable domain EAGVVQSPRYKIIEKKQPVAFWCNPISGHNTLYWYLQNLGQGPELLIRYENEEAVDDSQLPKDRFSAERLKGVDSTLKIQPAELGDSAVYLCASSSLQYQETQYFGPGTRLLVL.

This clonotype was found many times. This sequence joins TRBV30 and TRBJ2-5; possible D gene TRBD2, 6 bases. Germline CDR1 GTSNPN, CDR2 SVGIG (reference sequence). V lost 0 bases and J 1 base, leaving 12 bases between the germline ends. This CDR3 spans 15 amino acids. CDR3 region: CAWSVLSGPQETQYF. The CDR3 DNA sequence: TGTGCCTGGAGTGTACTTAGCGGACCCCAAGAGACCCAGTACTTC.

V usage is TRBV11-2 and J usage is TRBJ2-7; TRBD2 agrees at 12 bases. Germline lookup yields CDR1 SGHAT and CDR2 FQNNGV. The CDR3 consists of 17 residues. The junction had 9 bases not matched to a gene; V was cut back by 1 base and J by 5 bases. This CDR3 reads CASSLGRTSGISHEQYF. DNA for the CDR3: TGTGCCAGCAGCTTAGGCCGGACTAGCGGGATTTCCCACGAGCAGTACTTC.

This clonotype was picked up a small number of times. This sequence joins TRBV24-1 and TRBJ2-1; D remains unclear. This CDR3 comprises 14 residues. Germline CDR1 KGHDR, CDR2 SFDVKD. Deletions cut 2 bases from V and 4 bases from J, with 8 bases between. DNA of the CDR3: TGTGCCACCAGTGATTCGGACGGATACAATGAGCAGTTCTTC. This translates into CATSDSDGYNEQFF.

Points on this clonotype: This may be a read error: a much more frequent sequence differs by one nucleotide. The V call is TRBV20-1, the J call TRBJ2-5; D is unresolved. Trimming removed 4 bases at V and 0 bases at J, with 12 bases between. Germline loops: CDR1 DFQATT, CDR2 SNEGSKA (reference sequence). The CDR3 contains 14 residues. CDR3 nucleotide sequence: TGCAGTGCTACACCCGCTTTGTACCAAGAGACCCAGTACTTC. Its translation is CSATPALYQETQYF.

The gene calls are TRBV7-3 and TRBJ2-5; D ambiguous. With 2 bases removed from V and 4 bases from J, the gap between germline ends came to 8 bases. The germline V gene encodes CDR1 SGHTA and CDR2 FQGTGA. This CDR3 region has 13 residues. CDR3 residues: CASSLDHPETQYF. In DNA, the CDR3 is TGTGCCAGCAGCTTAGATCATCCAGAGACCCAGTACTTC.

This clonotype was observed many times. This chain links TRBV20-1 with TRBJ2-1; the D call may be TRBD1 or TRBD2 (5 bases each). The CDR3 has 13 amino acids. The germline V gene has CDR1 DFQATT and CDR2 SNEGSKA (reference sequence). With 8 bases removed from V and 1 base from J, the gap between germline ends came to 12 bases. In DNA, the CDR3 is TGCAGTTGGGGGAGACGTTCCTACAATGAGCAGTTCTTC. This encodes CSWGRRSYNEQFF.

This clonotype was observed at least ten times. The gene calls are TRBV28 and TRBJ2-3; 10 nucleotides align to TRBD2. This CDR3 comprises 18 residues. Looked up from germline, CDR1 is MDHEN and CDR2 is SYDVKM. The V segment lost 7 bases and the J segment 9 bases; nucleotides outside the gene matches: 22. CDR3 in amino acids: CASTAPGLASYGRITQYF. The CDR3 DNA reads TGTGCCAGCACTGCTCCGGGACTAGCGTCCTACGGGAGGATAACGCAGTATTTT.

This clonotype has a handful of counts. J is TRBJ2-7 and V is TRBV11-2; 8 bases fit TRBD2. Trimming at V came to 1 base and at J to 4 bases, leaving 9 bases not matched to a gene. This CDR3 is built from 16 residues. Germline CDR1 reads SGHAT; CDR2 reads FQNNGV. CDR3 residues: CASSLGAGGQWYEQYF. CDR3 nucleotides: TGTGCCAGCAGCTTAGGGGCGGGGGGCCAGTGGTACGAGCAGTACTTC. Supplemented by reference TRBV11-2 and TRBJ2-7, the full variable domain reads EAGVAQSPRYKIIEKRQSVAFWCNPISGHATLYWYQQILGQGPKLLIQFQNNGVVDDSQLPKDRFSAERLKGVDSTLKIQPAKLEDSAVYLCASSLGAGGQWYEQYFGPGTRLTVT.

This clonotype was counted ten times or more. This chain joins TRBV4-1 and TRBJ2-1; weak D call: TRBD1 (6 bases). The germline V and J ends were trimmed by 0 bases and 0 bases, with 12 bases remaining between them. Per the germline V gene, CDR1 is MGHRA and CDR2 is YSYEKL. The CDR3 runs 17 residues. DNA of the CDR3: TGCGCCAGCAGCCAAGATAACAGGGCCCCCTCCTACAATGAGCAGTTCTTC. Protein sequence: CASSQDNRAPSYNEQFF.

The chain joins TRBV19 to TRBJ2-1; TRBD2 matches at 13 bases. The CDR3 extends over 15 amino acids. Trimming took 5 bases from V and 6 from J; bases not matched to a gene: 4. CDR1 is LNHDA and CDR2 is SQIVND in the germline V gene (reference sequence). As DNA, the CDR3 is TGTGCCAGTAGTTTGGGGACTAGCGGGACCAATGAGCAGTTCTTC. Residues: CASSLGTSGTNEQFF.